The next 20 T cell receptor beta chains were all read from a single sample in a study of blood T cell repertoires in COVID-19. Clones were sequenced by immunoSEQ multiplex PCR, and TCRdb holds only the in-frame ones, with some missing. The sample lists 150,000 to 200,000 clones; around 77% were seen once. Sequencing was done on a sample of peripheral blood. All receptors come from a man in his sixties with active or convalescent COVID-19.

The chain has TRBV3-1 (or the pseudogene TRBV3-2) and TRBJ1-2; TRBD1 matches 7 bases. Losses at the gene ends were 0 bases for V and 3 bases for J; bases not matched to a gene: 4. The length of the CDR3 is 15 residues. Germline values: CDR1 LGHDT, CDR2 YNNKEL (reference sequence). The CDR3 DNA sequence: TGTGCCAGCAGCCAAGAAGGGGGCATGTACTATGGCTACACCTTC. Translating it yields CASSQEGGMYYGYTF.

The chain combines TRBV6-2 or TRBV6-3 with TRBJ2-7; the D gene is possibly TRBD1 (5 bases). Germline V gene lookup returns CDR1 MNHEY and CDR2 SVGEGT. The V gene lost 0 bases and the J gene lost 6 bases, with 9 bases spanning the gap. CDR3 length: 13 residues. CDR3 amino acids: CASSYSRRGEQYF. The CDR3 DNA sequence: TGTGCCAGCAGTTACTCGAGAAGGGGCGAGCAGTACTTC.

V gene TRBV6-2 or TRBV6-3 combines with J gene TRBJ2-7, with D perhaps TRBD2 (5 bases). Germline CDR1 MNHEY, CDR2 SVGEGT. Trimming stripped 4 bases from V and 4 bases from J, with 8 bases between. The CDR3 is 12 amino acids. The CDR3 region has the DNA TGTGCCAGCAGTTTGGCGGGTTACGAGCAGTACTTC. Amino acid sequence: CASSLAGYEQYF.

V gene TRBV19 combines with J gene TRBJ1-1; tentatively, D is TRBD1 (6 bases). CDR3 length equals 16 residues. The V end lost 4 bases, the J end lost 1 base, and 16 bases lay between the germline ends. Germline V gene sequence: CDR1 LNHDA, CDR2 SQIVND (reference sequence). The CDR3 nucleotides read TGTGCCAGTAGTAGTGGGGGGGCCTTACCGAACACTGAAGCTTTCTTT. It is translated as CASSSGGALPNTEAFF.

This chain links TRBV12-2 with TRBJ2-1; the tabulated D call, TRBD2, remains unverified against the DNA. TRBV12-2 is marked as a pseudogene. The CDR3 is 16 residues long. The CDR3 reads CASRSGEVYPENEQFF. In nucleotides, the CDR3 is TGTGCAAGTCGCTCCGGAGAAGTCTACCCGGAGAATGAGCAGTTCTTC.

This sequence joins TRBV4-2 and TRBJ1-2; 12 nucleotides line up with TRBD1. V shed 4 bases and J 1 base; nucleotides not matched to a gene: 7. The germline V gene has CDR1 LGHNA and CDR2 YNFKEQ. This CDR3 is built from 17 residues. CDR3 amino acids: CASSPGTGGLDNYGYTF. In nucleotides, the CDR3 is TGTGCCAGCAGCCCAGGGACAGGGGGCCTTGATAACTATGGCTACACCTTC.

J is TRBJ1-2 and V is TRBV28; 9 bases match TRBD1. CDR3 length: 13 amino acids. Germline trimming cut 6 bases from V and 6 bases from J; bases unmatched to any gene: 5. Germline CDR1 reads MDHEN; CDR2 reads SYDVKM. CDR3 sequence reads: CASSRGTGNGYTF. Here the CDR3 DNA reads TGTGCCAGCAGCCGCGGGACAGGGAATGGCTACACCTTC.

Only one count was recorded for this clone. The chain is built from TRBV7-9 and TRBJ1-2, with TRBD1 matching 8 bases. The CDR3 has 15 residues. V shed 8 bases, J shed 8 bases, and the junction held 16 bases outside the gene matches. The germline CDR1 and CDR2 sequences are SEHNR and FQNEAQ (reference sequence). CDR3 nucleotide sequence: TGTGCCAGCCTCGGAGGACCAGGGGGCGAATCGGGCTACACCTTC. Translation: CASLGGPGGESGYTF.

The chain carries TRBV5-1 and TRBJ2-5; 14 nucleotides align to TRBD2. V dropped 4 bases and J dropped 0; count of bases not matched to a gene: 11. In germline, CDR1 is SGHRS, CDR2 YFSETQ. The CDR3 length is 19 residues. This chain's CDR3 is CASSAGLAGVGGYQETQYF. The CDR3 bases are TGCGCCAGCAGCGCGGGACTAGCGGGAGTGGGGGGCTACCAAGAGACCCAGTACTTC.

This clone turned up a few times. The V gene is TRBV7-9, the J gene TRBJ2-5; 9 bases line up with TRBD2. The germline CDR1 and CDR2 sequences are SEHNR and FQNEAQ (reference sequence). V shed 6 bases and J 5 bases; nucleotides not matched to a gene: 7. The CDR3 has 14 amino acids. The CDR3, as DNA: TGTGCCAGCAGTATGGGACTAGCCCCTGAGACCCAGTACTTC. Encoded protein: CASSMGLAPETQYF.

The chain is built from TRBV4-2 and TRBJ1-1, with D possibly TRBD1 on 5 matching bases. Germline loops: CDR1 LGHNA, CDR2 YNFKEQ. The CDR3 has 15 residues. V dropped 2 bases and J dropped 2 bases, with 12 bases sitting between them. CDR3 in amino acids: CASSQSGQDNTEAFF. In DNA, the CDR3 is TGTGCCAGCAGCCAATCAGGGCAGGATAACACTGAAGCTTTCTTT.

Only one count was recorded for this clone. V and J are TRBV4-1 and TRBJ2-1; TRBD2 is a possible D gene (6 bases). The CDR3 spans 16 residues. With 0 bases removed from V and 3 bases from J, the gap between germline ends came to 12 bases. In germline, CDR1 is MGHRA, CDR2 YSYEKL. The CDR3 DNA reads as TGCGCCAGCAGCCAAGATGGGGACTCATTCTACAATGAGCAGTTCTTC. Protein: CASSQDGDSFYNEQFF.

The chain links TRBV7-3 to TRBJ2-5; TRBD2 matches 7 bases. The CDR3 has 14 residues. Germline values: CDR1 SGHTA, CDR2 FQGTGA. V was pared by 4 bases and J by 4 bases, with 6 bases of the junction left unmatched. CDR3 DNA sequence: TGTGCCAGCAGCTACCGCGGGAGTCCAGAGACCCAGTACTTC. This gives the protein CASSYRGSPETQYF. The full variable domain, rest sourced from reference TRBV7-3 and TRBJ2-5, is GAGVSQTPSNKVTEKGKYVELRCDPISGHTALYWYRQSLGQGPEFLIYFQGTGAADDSGLPNDRFFAVRPEGSVSTLKIQRTERGDSAVYLCASSYRGSPETQYFGPGTRLLVL.

This clone has just a few counts. CDR3 sequence reads: CASSPWGQGGDEQFF. The CDR3 nucleotides read TGTGCCAGTAGTCCCTGGGGGCAGGGCGGCGATGAGCAGTTCTTC. The chain employs TRBV19 and TRBJ2-1; tentative D call: TRBD1 (6 bases). V was trimmed by 5 bases and J by 8 bases, leaving 19 bases between them. CDR1 is LNHDA and CDR2 is SQIVND in the germline V gene (reference sequence). The CDR3 contains 15 residues.

The CDR3 reads CASSPTLAGNTGELFF. The CDR3 nucleotides are TGCGCCAGCAGCCCGACACTAGCGGGGAACACCGGGGAGCTGTTTTTT. V gene TRBV5-1 combines with J gene TRBJ2-2; the match to TRBD2 covers 9 bases. CDR1 and CDR2 from the germline V gene are SGHRS and YFSETQ. The CDR3 is 16 residues long. The junction had 5 bases not matched to a gene; V was cut back by 4 bases and J by 1 base.

In its sample, this clone was seen a few times. This rearrangement joins TRBV19 to TRBJ1-3; D is unclear. The CDR3 sequence is 13 residues long. V lost 9 bases and J 4 bases, leaving 13 bases between the germline ends. CDR1 and CDR2 from the germline V gene are LNHDA and SQIVND (reference sequence). The CDR3 DNA follows: TGTGCCAGGCCGAGAGGGTTCGGAAACACCATATATTTT. Its protein is CARPRGFGNTIYF.

The rearrangement links TRBV18 to TRBJ2-7; 8 bases fit TRBD1. The CDR3 is 15 amino acids. CDR1 KGHSH and CDR2 LQKENI come from the germline V gene. The V gene end was trimmed by 3 bases and the J gene end by 2 bases; junction bases not matched to a gene: 6. This CDR3 reads CASSPTDRGAYEQYF. For the CDR3, the DNA is TGTGCCAGCTCACCGACCGACAGGGGAGCCTACGAGCAGTACTTC.

This clone has a handful of counts. The V call is TRBV7-9, the J call TRBJ2-3; the D gene is possibly TRBD1 (6 bases). The CDR3 has 13 amino acids. With 5 bases removed from V and 13 bases from J, the gap between germline ends came to 19 bases. Looked up from germline, CDR1 is SEHNR and CDR2 is FQNEAQ (reference sequence). The CDR3 spells CASSPGATRGKYF. CDR3 coding DNA: TGTGCCAGCAGCCCAGGGGCTACTAGAGGAAAGTATTTT. Drawing the rest from reference TRBV7-9 and TRBJ2-3, the complete variable domain is DTGVSQNPRHKITKRGQNVTFRCDPISEHNRLYWYRQTLGQGPEFLTYFQNEAQLEKSRLLSDRFSAERPKGSFSTLEIQRTEQGDSAMYLCASSPGATRGKYFGPGTRLTVL.

V is TRBV6-5 and J is TRBJ2-2, with D hard to call. V was clipped by 7 bases and J by 0 bases, with 9 bases between them. Germline V gene sequence: CDR1 MNHEY, CDR2 SVGAGI. The CDR3 runs 14 residues. The CDR3 bases are TGTGCCAGCACCCTAGGTCCGAACACCGGGGAGCTGTTTTTT. Amino acid sequence: CASTLGPNTGELFF.

The chain carries TRBV7-7 and TRBJ2-7; TRBD2 matches at 10 bases. The CDR3 is 16 amino acids. Unmatched junction bases numbered 11, after V lost 5 bases and J lost 4 bases. CDR1 is SSHAT, CDR2 FNYEAQ, per germline (reference sequence). CDR3: CASSLGTSAGPYEQYF. In DNA, the CDR3 is TGTGCCAGCAGCCTGGGGACTAGCGCGGGACCATACGAGCAGTACTTC.